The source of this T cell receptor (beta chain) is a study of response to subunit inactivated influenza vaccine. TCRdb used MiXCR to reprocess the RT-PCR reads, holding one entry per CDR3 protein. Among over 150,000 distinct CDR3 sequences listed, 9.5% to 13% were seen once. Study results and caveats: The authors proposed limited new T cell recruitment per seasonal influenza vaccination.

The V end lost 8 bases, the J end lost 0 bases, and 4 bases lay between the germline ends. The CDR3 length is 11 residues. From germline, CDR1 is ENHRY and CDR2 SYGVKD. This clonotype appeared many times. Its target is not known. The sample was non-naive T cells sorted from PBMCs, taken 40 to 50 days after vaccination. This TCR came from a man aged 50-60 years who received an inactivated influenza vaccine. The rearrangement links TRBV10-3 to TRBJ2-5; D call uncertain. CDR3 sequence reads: CAIGDQETQYF. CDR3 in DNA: TGTGCCATCGGGGACCAAGAGACCCAGTACTTC.